Listed below are T cell receptor beta chains from one sample, sequenced in a study of blood T cell repertoires in COVID-19. The assay was immunoSEQ multiplex PCR, and TCRdb's table has in-frame clones only and misses some. The sample has about 190,000 clones; over 80% are singletons. What was sequenced was peripheral blood. The receptors come from a woman under 40 with acute or convalescent COVID-19. The CDR3 runs from the conserved cysteine through the conserved F or W. Fields, in order: V gene, CDR3 length, CDR3 protein.

>TRBV7-9|15
CASSLGTGLQNIQYF
>TRBV5-8|18
CASSLVAGAMVGTDTQYF
>TRBV30|15
CAWSGDRGFYNEQFF
>TRBV25-1|15
CASSAPGILRETQYF
>TRBV7-8|14
CASSRGRGVYGYTF
>TRBV9|16
CASSATNRFSGNTIYF
>TRBV10-2|14
CASVSGIHYYEQYF
>TRBV28|13
CASSFTGTEPQHF
>TRBV11-2|13
CASRPIGDNEQFF
>TRBV6-2/TRBV6-3|16
CASSKRSGGFQETQYF
>TRBV5-4|16
CASSPTGGPIDNEQFF
>TRBV9|16
CASSTWDSPRGTEAFF
>TRBV7-4|18
CASSFHSGGAYKNNEQFF
>TRBV30|13
CAWRGTGGYGYTF
>TRBV6-6|12
CASTDSRGGYTF
>TRBV6-1|15
CASSEAGTDNEKLFF
>TRBV19|15
CASSDPGQGALKQFF
>TRBV6-2/TRBV6-3|12
CASSSRGNEQFF
>TRBV9|14
CASSVDGSTDTQYF
>TRBV9|15
CASSPYTGTAYEQYF
>TRBV4-3|15
CASSQDPFESGELFF
>TRBV9|15
CASSSRTGAGTEAFF
>TRBV4-1|17
CASSQESGQGVNYGYTF
>TRBV19|16
CASSTTRGTMNTEAFF
>TRBV5-4|12
CASSLDRETQYF
>TRBV2|14
CASTRNPSRNEQFF
>TRBV5-1|13
CASSLNQPGLLHF
>TRBV28|11
CASSHFNGYTF
>TRBV7-9|15
CASSISGRAYNEQFF
>TRBV30|12
CAWGDRGYGYTF
>TRBV11-2|15
CASSLLAGRYNEQFF
>TRBV28|17
CASRPRLGRAPQETQYF
>TRBV5-6|16
CASSLIRGQGNQPQHF
>TRBV27|15
CASRAQGLQGSEQFF
>TRBV24-1|16
CATSDLASANTGELFF
>TRBV2|11
CATRIGAEAFF
>TRBV19|15
CASSISLAVYNEQFF
>TRBV11-1|14
CASSPKRVNTEAFF